The 12 T cell receptor beta chains below come from one sample, sequenced in a study of cytomegalovirus exposure and HLA in healthy donors. The PCR contained 60 Vbeta and 13 Jbeta primers. The method was immunoSEQ multiplex PCR; TCRdb's version includes in-frame clones alone and lacks a portion of them. The repertoire holds about 190,000 clones, 80% to 85% seen once, with less than 0.85% in the top ten. Sequencing used PBMCs. The receptor source for this set is a young woman in good health and CMV-seronegative.

This clone was seen a few times. This rearrangement joins TRBV6-6 to TRBJ2-7; TRBD2 agrees at 14 bases. V was pared by 7 bases and J by 4 bases, with 9 bases of the junction left unmatched. CDR1 and CDR2 (germline): MNHNY, SVGAGI (reference sequence). This CDR3 contains 16 residues. This CDR3 is CASTGTSGRSLYEQYF. The CDR3, as DNA: TGTGCCAGCACCGGGACTAGCGGGAGAAGTCTATACGAGCAGTACTTC.

The chain links TRBV5-1 to TRBJ2-3, with TRBD2 matching 8 bases. The CDR3 extends over 17 amino acids. Germline CDR1 and CDR2: SGHRS and YFSETQ. V dropped 0 bases and J dropped 0; count of bases not matched to a gene: 6. The CDR3 region is CASSLATGGGSTDTQYF. CDR3 coding DNA: TGCGCCAGCAGCTTGGCCACTGGCGGGGGGAGCACAGATACGCAGTATTTT.

The J gene is TRBJ2-5, the V gene TRBV12-2; TRBD2 is the table's D call, not checked against the DNA. Near its end, the DNA agrees better with TRBJ2-7, so the J call may be wrong. TRBV12-2 is reported as a pseudogene. CDR3 length equals 15 residues. CDR3 region: CASRKGGGPGYEQYF. DNA for the CDR3: TGTGCAAGTCGCAAGGGCGGGGGGCCGGGGTACGAGCAGTACTTC.

This clone was seen once. The rearrangement uses TRBV5-6 and TRBJ2-5; a weak D match, TRBD2 (6 bases). CDR3 length: 17 residues. In germline, CDR1 is SGHDT, CDR2 YYEEEE. With 2 bases removed from V and 4 bases from J, the gap between germline ends came to 21 bases. The DNA for the CDR3 is TGTGCCAGCAGCTTTCTAGCCCCAGGAGGGCTCGGAGAGACCCAGTACTTC. Translating it yields CASSFLAPGGLGETQYF.

V is TRBV7-9 and J is TRBJ1-5; 8 nucleotides match TRBD1. After removal of 0 bases from V and 3 bases from J, the junction contained 1 base not matched to a gene. Looked up from germline, CDR1 is SEHNR and CDR2 is FQNEAQ (reference sequence). This CDR3 comprises 15 residues. The CDR3, as DNA: TGTGCCAGCAGCTTAGCGGACAGGGACAATCAGCCCCAGCATTTT. Its protein product is CASSLADRDNQPQHF.

The genes are TRBV9 and TRBJ2-6, with TRBD1 matching over 10 bases. This CDR3 contains 14 residues. The V gene's germline CDR1 is SGDLS and CDR2 YYNGEE. With V trimmed by 3 bases and J by 11 bases, 5 bases remained unmatched. The CDR3 DNA follows: TGTGCCAGCAGCGCTGCCGGGACAGGGGACGTCCTGACTTTC. It yields the protein CASSAAGTGDVLTF.

The chain links TRBV14 to TRBJ1-2; D not certain. CDR1 is SGHDN and CDR2 is FVKESK in the germline V gene. CDR3 size: 12 residues. Trimming took 0 bases from V and 5 from J, leaving 4 bases between them. This chain's CDR3 is CASSQDPYGYTF. For the CDR3, the DNA is TGTGCCAGCAGCCAAGACCCGTATGGCTACACCTTC.

The chain recombines TRBV5-6 with TRBJ2-4, with TRBD1 matching 7 bases. Germline CDR1 reads SGHDT; CDR2 reads YYEEEE. This CDR3 spans 12 amino acids. With 5 bases clipped from V and 8 bases from J, the junction kept 4 bases outside the gene matches. The CDR3 nucleotides read TGTGCCAGCAGGTTCCAGGGGGACATTCAGTACTTC. It translates to CASRFQGDIQYF.

The chain couples TRBV18 to TRBJ2-3; D call uncertain. Trimming removed 8 bases at V and 0 bases at J, with 9 bases between. CDR3 length equals 13 residues. Germline V gives CDR1 KGHSH, CDR2 LQKENI. Written as DNA, the CDR3 is TGTGCCAGCCGACTTGCTAGCACAGATACGCAGTATTTT. Translation gives CASRLASTDTQYF.

The V gene is TRBV29-1, the J gene TRBJ1-2; TRBD1 matches 7 bases. CDR1 is SQVTM, CDR2 ANQGSEA, per germline. Trimming took 2 bases from V and 7 from J; bases not matched to a gene: 4. The CDR3 runs 12 residues. CDR3: CSVEKGAGGYTF. The CDR3 DNA reads as TGCAGCGTTGAAAAGGGGGCGGGTGGCTACACCTTC. The full variable domain, with the rest looked up from reference TRBV29-1 and TRBJ1-2, is SAVISQKPSRDICQRGTSLTIQCQVDSQVTMMFWYRQQPGQSLTLIATANQGSEATYESGFVIDKFPISRPNLTFSTLTVSNMSPEDSSIYLCSVEKGAGGYTFGSGTRLTVV.

The CDR3 region is CASSEARGVSLVEQYF. The CDR3 DNA reads as TGTGCCAGCAGTGAAGCCAGGGGGGTCTCTCTGGTCGAGCAGTACTTC. The V and J genes are TRBV6-1 and TRBJ2-7, with D possibly being TRBD1 (7 bases). V dropped 0 bases and J dropped 6 bases, with 18 bases sitting between them. The CDR3 loop spans 16 amino acids. CDR1 and CDR2 (germline): MNHNS, SASEGT.

The chain uses TRBV11-1 and TRBJ2-7, with D possibly being TRBD2 (6 bases). CDR1 is SGHAT, CDR2 FQDESV, per germline (reference sequence). The CDR3 length is 15 residues. V dropped 7 bases and J dropped 0 bases, with 16 bases sitting between them. CDR3 sequence reads: CASTTGDHSSYEQYF. The CDR3 DNA sequence: TGTGCCAGCACCACGGGGGACCACAGCTCCTACGAGCAGTACTTC. The variable domain in full, completed from reference TRBV11-1 and TRBJ2-7, reads EAEVAQSPRYKITEKSQAVAFWCDPISGHATLYWYRQILGQGPELLVQFQDESVVDDSQLPKDRFSAERLKGVDSTLKIQPAELGDSAMYLCASTTGDHSSYEQYFGPGTRLTVT.